Presented here are 17 T cell receptor beta chains from one specimen sequenced in a study of cytomegalovirus exposure and HLA in healthy donors. PCR amplification relied on 60 Vbeta primers (plus 13 Jbeta primers). TCRdb's copy holds only in-frame clones and misses some; the assay was immunoSEQ multiplex PCR. The sample carries approximately 150,000 clones, 75% to 85% recorded once. Sequenced: PBMCs. These TCRs come from a woman in her late teens or twenties in good health and CMV-seropositive.

J is TRBJ1-5 and V is TRBV5-6, with D possibly matching TRBD1 (6 bases). The CDR3 consists of 14 residues. Germline V gene sequence: CDR1 SGHDT, CDR2 YYEEEE. Trimming took 3 bases from V and 3 from J, leaving 10 bases between them. This CDR3 is CASSSGQYNQPQHF. DNA of the CDR3: TGTGCCAGCAGCTCCGGACAGTACAATCAGCCCCAGCATTTT.

The V call is TRBV27, the J call TRBJ1-4; D might be TRBD1 (6 bases). Germline values: CDR1 MNHEY, CDR2 SMNVEV (reference sequence). The CDR3 spans 15 residues. With 4 bases removed from V and 8 bases from J, the gap between germline ends came to 17 bases. As DNA, the CDR3 is TGTGCCAGCAGTTCACAGACAGGCCCCAGAGAAAAACTGTTTTTT. The encoded protein is CASSSQTGPREKLFF.

V usage is TRBV18 and J usage is TRBJ1-1, with no clear D. Trimming pared 6 bases from V and 7 bases from J, leaving 18 bases between. The germline V gene encodes CDR1 KGHSH and CDR2 LQKENI. The CDR3 contains 14 residues. CDR3 DNA: TGTGCCAGCTCGCCTTCTGTCCAGTACTATGAAGCTTTCTTT. Amino acids: CASSPSVQYYEAFF. The entire variable domain, with the rest obtained from reference TRBV18 and TRBJ1-1, is as follows: NAGVMQNPRHLVRRRGQEARLRCSPMKGHSHVYWYRQLPEEGLKFMVYLQKENIIDESGMPKERFSAEFPKEGPSILRIQQVVRGDSAAYFCASSPSVQYYEAFFGQGTRLTVV.

The rearrangement joins TRBV5-4 to TRBJ2-3, with TRBD2 identical over 9 bases. Germline-derived CDR1 and CDR2 are SGHNT and YYREEE (reference sequence). The V segment lost 5 bases and the J segment 1 base; nucleotides outside the gene matches: 11. The CDR3 runs 17 residues. The CDR3 coding sequence is TGTGCCAGCAGACGGACTGGCGGGGGGGCTGGCACAGATACGCAGTATTTT. This translates into CASRRTGGGAGTDTQYF.

J is TRBJ1-2 and V is TRBV6-1; 7 nucleotides align to TRBD1. V was clipped by 6 bases and J by 8 bases; unmatched bases: 6. Per the germline V gene, CDR1 is MNHNS and CDR2 is SASEGT. The CDR3 extends over 12 amino acids. The DNA of the CDR3 is TGTGCCAGCAGACGACAGGGTCCAGGCTACACCTTC. Translated, it gives CASRRQGPGYTF.

V is TRBV4-1 and J is TRBJ2-1; TRBD1 might be the D (6 bases). The CDR3 covers 17 residues. Trimming cost V 4 bases and J 9 bases, with 25 bases left between them. The germline V gene has CDR1 MGHRA and CDR2 YSYEKL. The CDR3 reads CASSRTGTHPPCCEQFF. CDR3 nucleotides: TGCGCCAGCAGCCGGACCGGGACACATCCCCCGTGCTGTGAGCAGTTCTTC.

This clone was counted only a few times. The rearrangement joins TRBV27 to TRBJ2-1, with 7 bases lining up with TRBD1. In germline, CDR1 is MNHEY, CDR2 SMNVEV (reference sequence). The CDR3 consists of 15 residues. The trim removed 5 bases at V and 6 bases at J, leaving 10 bases unmatched. CDR3: CASSHPTAGGNEQFF. The CDR3 DNA reads TGTGCCAGCAGTCACCCGACCGCAGGGGGCAATGAGCAGTTCTTC.

This clone was picked up one time. The rearrangement links TRBV6-5 to TRBJ2-7, with 10 bases lining up with TRBD1. The V segment lost 7 bases and the J segment 7 bases; nucleotides outside the gene matches: 7. The germline CDR1 and CDR2 sequences are MNHEY and SVGAGI. CDR3 size: 13 residues. CDR3 region: CASKTTGGGEQYF. The CDR3 DNA is TGTGCCAGCAAGACGACAGGGGGCGGTGAGCAGTACTTC.

CDR3 in DNA: TGTGCCAGCAGCTTAGGGGTTAGGCGGGGGGGCACAGATACGCAGTATTTT. It is translated as CASSLGVRRGGTDTQYF. The rearrangement uses TRBV7-6 and TRBJ2-3; the match to TRBD2 covers 8 bases. The CDR3 spans 17 residues. J lost 1 base, V lost 1 base, and 7 bases had no gene match. Germline CDR1 SGHVS, CDR2 FNYEAQ.

V is TRBV6-1 and J is TRBJ2-5; the D gene is possibly TRBD2 (6 bases). Germline V gene sequence: CDR1 MNHNS, CDR2 SASEGT. This CDR3 region has 15 residues. V lost 6 bases, J lost 5 bases, and 19 bases lay in between. CDR3: CASRPSGTSGETQYF. The CDR3 nucleotides are TGTGCCAGCAGGCCCTCCGGGACTTCCGGGGAGACCCAGTACTTC.

The chain's CDR3 is CASSARGGAGETQYF. CDR3 bases: TGCGCCAGCAGCGCTAGGGGGGGGGCCGGAGAGACCCAGTACTTC. The J gene is TRBJ2-5, the V gene TRBV5-1; weak D call: TRBD2 (7 bases). The V gene lost 4 bases and the J gene lost 4 bases, with 17 bases spanning the gap. The CDR3 covers 15 residues. Germline-derived CDR1 and CDR2 are SGHRS and YFSETQ.

The V call is TRBV13, the J call TRBJ2-1; 8 nucleotides align to TRBD2. Germline CDR1 and CDR2: PRHDT and FYEKMQ (reference sequence). Unmatched junction bases numbered 4, after V lost 3 bases and J lost 3 bases. The CDR3 contains 15 residues. For the CDR3, the DNA is TGTGCCAGCAGCTTCGGCGGGGGGAACTACAATGAGCAGTTCTTC. Protein sequence: CASSFGGGNYNEQFF.

The chain links TRBV25-1 to TRBJ2-7; 7 positions match TRBD1. CDR3 length equals 16 residues. Losses at the gene ends were 4 bases for V and 3 bases for J; bases not matched to a gene: 12. Germline V CDR1 and CDR2: MGHDK, SYGVNS. CDR3 DNA sequence: TGTGCCAGCAGTGGATCTGCCGGGACAGACCACTACGAGCAGTACTTC. Translated: CASSGSAGTDHYEQYF.

The genes are TRBV5-6 and TRBJ2-7, with D unclear. The germline V gene has CDR1 SGHDT and CDR2 YYEEEE. The CDR3 totals 14 residues. V lost 4 bases, J lost 1 base, and 12 bases lay in between. The CDR3 bases are TGTGCCAGCAGCCAGGATGCAGGTTCCTACGAGCAGTACTTC. This gives the protein CASSQDAGSYEQYF.

The rearrangement joins TRBV18 to TRBJ2-5; D is unclear. The CDR3 sequence is 13 residues long. Germline V gene data show CDR1 as KGHSH and CDR2 as LQKENI. V was clipped by 2 bases and J by 5 bases, with 9 bases between them. Written as DNA, the CDR3 is TGTGCCAGCTCACCAGAGTTTTTGGAGACCCAGTACTTC. It codes for CASSPEFLETQYF. Looking up the rest from reference TRBV18 and TRBJ2-5 gives the full variable domain: NAGVMQNPRHLVRRRGQEARLRCSPMKGHSHVYWYRQLPEEGLKFMVYLQKENIIDESGMPKERFSAEFPKEGPSILRIQQVVRGDSAAYFCASSPEFLETQYFGPGTRLLVL.

The table lists this clone with a few counts. V gene TRBV19 combines with J gene TRBJ2-1; 11 bases are shared with TRBD2. The CDR3 runs 15 residues. Germline values: CDR1 LNHDA, CDR2 SQIVND (reference sequence). J was trimmed by 6 bases and V by 7 bases; bases with no gene match: 8. CDR3 protein: CASTMGLAALNEQFF. The CDR3 DNA is TGTGCCAGTACGATGGGACTAGCGGCTCTCAATGAGCAGTTCTTC.

The V gene is TRBV2, the J gene TRBJ2-2, with 8 bases matching TRBD1. This CDR3 region has 16 residues. Germline CDR1 and CDR2: SNHLY and FYNNEI. Trimming cost V 7 bases and J 2 bases; bases outside gene matches: 9. This chain's CDR3 is CASMGARGPNTGELFF. The DNA of the CDR3 is TGTGCCAGCATGGGGGCCAGGGGGCCTAACACCGGGGAGCTGTTTTTT. The full variable domain, completed using reference TRBV2 and TRBJ2-2, is EPEVTQTPSHQVTQMGQEVILRCVPISNHLYFYWYRQILGQKVEFLVSFYNNEISEKSEIFDDQFSVERPDGSNFTLKIRSTKLEDSAMYFCASMGARGPNTGELFFGEGSRLTVL.